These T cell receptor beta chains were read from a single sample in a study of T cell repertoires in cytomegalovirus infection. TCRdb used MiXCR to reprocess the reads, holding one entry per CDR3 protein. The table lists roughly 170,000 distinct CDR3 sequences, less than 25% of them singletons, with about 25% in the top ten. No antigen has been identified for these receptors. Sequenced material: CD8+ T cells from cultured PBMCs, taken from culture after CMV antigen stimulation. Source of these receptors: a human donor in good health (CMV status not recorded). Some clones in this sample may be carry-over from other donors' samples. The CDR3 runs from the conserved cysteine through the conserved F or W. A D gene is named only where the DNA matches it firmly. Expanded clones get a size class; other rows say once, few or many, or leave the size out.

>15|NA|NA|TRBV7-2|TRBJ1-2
TGTGCCAGCAGCTTAGAAGTGACAGACTTCTATGGCTACACCTTC
CASSLEVTDFYGYTF
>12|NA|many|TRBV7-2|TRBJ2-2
TGTGCCAGCAGCTTAGTCAGGGGGGAGCTGTTTTTT
CASSLVRGELFF
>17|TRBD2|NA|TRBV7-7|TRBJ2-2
TGTGCTAGCAGCTTAAGGCTGGCGGGGGGACTCACCGGGGAGCTGTTTTTT
CASSLRLAGGLTGELFF
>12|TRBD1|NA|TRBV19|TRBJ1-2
TGTGCCAGCGCGACAGGGGGAGGAGGCTACACCTTC
CASATGGGGYTF
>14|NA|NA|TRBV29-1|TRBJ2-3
TGCAGCGGCGAGGGTAGCGCGGGGACAGATACGCAGTATTTT
CSGEGSAGTDTQYF
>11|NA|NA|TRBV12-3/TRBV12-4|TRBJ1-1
TGTGCCAGCAGTTTTCCCACTGAAGCTTTCTTT
CASSFPTEAFF
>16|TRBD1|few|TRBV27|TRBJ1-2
TGTGCCAGCAGTCCACACCCGACAGGGGGGAAGAGGGGCTACACCTTC
CASSPHPTGGKRGYTF
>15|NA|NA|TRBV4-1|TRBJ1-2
TGCGCCAGCAGTCCCGGGATTCTAGCTAACTATGGCTACACCTTC
CASSPGILANYGYTF
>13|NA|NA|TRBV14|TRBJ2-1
TGTGCCAGCAGCCAAGTGTTAGACCATGAGCAGTTCTTC
CASSQVLDHEQFF
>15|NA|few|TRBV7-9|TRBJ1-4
TGTGCCAGCAGCGCCCCGGAGAGGCCTAATGAAAAACTGTTTTTT
CASSAPERPNEKLFF
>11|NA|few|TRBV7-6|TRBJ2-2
TGTGCCAGCAGCCCCCCCGGGGAGCTGTTTTTT
CASSPPGELFF
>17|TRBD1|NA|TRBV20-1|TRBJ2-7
TGCAGTGCTGGTTGGGAACGAACAGGGGCGATTGTTTCCGAGCAGTACTTC
CSAGWERTGAIVSEQYF
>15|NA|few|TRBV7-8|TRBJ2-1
TGTGCCAGCAGCCCCCCAAATGAGATGGACAATGAGCAGTTCTTC
CASSPPNEMDNEQFF
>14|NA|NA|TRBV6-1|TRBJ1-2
TGTGCCAGCAGTGAAGATCTACTCTTCTATGGCTACACCTTC
CASSEDLLFYGYTF
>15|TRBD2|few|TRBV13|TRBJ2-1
TGTGCCAGCAGCGTGACTAGCGGGGACTACAATGAGCAGTTCTTC
CASSVTSGDYNEQFF
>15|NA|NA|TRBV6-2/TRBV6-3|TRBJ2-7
TGTGCCAGCAGGTCCCAGGGGGGGACGGGCTACGAGCAGTACTTC
CASRSQGGTGYEQYF
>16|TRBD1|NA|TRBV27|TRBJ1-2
TGTGCCAGCAGTTTCTTCAGCCGGGACAGATACTATGGCTACACCTTC
CASSFFSRDRYYGYTF
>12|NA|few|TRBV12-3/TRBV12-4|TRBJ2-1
TGTGCCAGCAGTCCTGAGCGGGTTGAGCAGTTCTTC
CASSPERVEQFF
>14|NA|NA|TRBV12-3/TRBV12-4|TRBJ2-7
TGTGCCAGCAGTCTCAGGGACCCTTCCTACGAGCAGTACTTC
CASSLRDPSYEQYF
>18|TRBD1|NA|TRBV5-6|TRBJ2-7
TGTGCCAGCAGCTGCCGGGACAGGGTTTGTGTTTTTCCCTACGAGCAGTACTTC
CASSCRDRVCVFPYEQYF
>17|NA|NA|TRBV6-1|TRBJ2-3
TGTGCCAGCAGTGAATTCGGGAGCGGCCTCAGCACAGATACGCAGTATTTT
CASSEFGSGLSTDTQYF
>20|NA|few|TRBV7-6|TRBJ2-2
TGTGCCAGCAGCCCCCGGTTAGACAGGGTTATGGAACGGGGGACCGGGGAGCTGTTTTTT
CASSPRLDRVMERGTGELFF
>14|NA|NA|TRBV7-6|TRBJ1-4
TGTGCCAGCAGCCCCAGGGGTAGCGGTGAAAAACTGTTTTTT
CASSPRGSGEKLFF
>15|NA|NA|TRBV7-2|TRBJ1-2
TGTGCCAGCAGCTTATGGGGGGCACTATTCTATGGCTACACCTTC
CASSLWGALFYGYTF
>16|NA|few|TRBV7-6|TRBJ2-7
TGTGCCAGCAGCTTAAGGGTGGCCGGGGGTAGCTACGAGCAGTACTTC
CASSLRVAGGSYEQYF
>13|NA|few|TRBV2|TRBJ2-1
TGTGCCAGCAGTGTTGGACCCGGCGATGAGCAGTTCTTC
CASSVGPGDEQFF
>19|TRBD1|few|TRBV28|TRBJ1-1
TGTGCCAGCAGTCTTCCCGGCTCCGGGACAGGGCTCAGGGACACTGAAGCTTTCTTT
CASSLPGSGTGLRDTEAFF
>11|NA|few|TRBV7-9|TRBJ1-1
TGTGCCAGCAGCTTAAAGGAGGAAGCTTTCTTT
CASSLKEEAFF
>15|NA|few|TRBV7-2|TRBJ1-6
TGTGCCAGCAGCTTAGTCCCAGGCCTTAATTCACCCCTCCACTTT
CASSLVPGLNSPLHF
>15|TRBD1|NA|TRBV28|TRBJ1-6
TGTGCCAGCAGTTTGGGACAGGGGAAGGGGTCACCCCTCCACTTT
CASSLGQGKGSPLHF
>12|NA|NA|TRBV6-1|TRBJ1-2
TGTGCCAGCAGTCCAGGGGAGTGGGGCTACACCTTC
CASSPGEWGYTF
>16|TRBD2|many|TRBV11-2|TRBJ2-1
TGTGCCAGCAGCTTAGGTGGGCTAGCGGGCTACAATGAGCAGTTCTTC
CASSLGGLAGYNEQFF
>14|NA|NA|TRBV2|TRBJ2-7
TGTGCCACCGGGGCCGGACAGTCAGACTACGAGCAGTACTTC
CATGAGQSDYEQYF
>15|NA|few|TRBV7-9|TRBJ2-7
TGTGCCAGCAGCTCCTTAAACTTTAAGGGGGACGAGCAGTACTTC
CASSSLNFKGDEQYF
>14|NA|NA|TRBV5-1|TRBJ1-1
TGCGCCAGCAGCTTGGATAAGAGGAACACTGAAGCTTTCTTT
CASSLDKRNTEAFF
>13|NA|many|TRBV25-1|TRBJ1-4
TGTGCCAGCAGTTGGGGCCCTAATGAAAAACTGTTTTTT
CASSWGPNEKLFF
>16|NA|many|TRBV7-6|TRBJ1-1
TGTGCCAGCAGCCATAGATCCCCAGCTGGGGACACTGAAGCTTTCTTT
CASSHRSPAGDTEAFF
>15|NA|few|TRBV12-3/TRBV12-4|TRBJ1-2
TGTGCCAGCAGTTTAGGGCAGGGGTTTATGAATGGCTACACCTTC
CASSLGQGFMNGYTF
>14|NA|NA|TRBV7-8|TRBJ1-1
TGTGCCAGCAGCCCCTCGGCAGGGGTCACTGAAGCTTTCTTT
CASSPSAGVTEAFF
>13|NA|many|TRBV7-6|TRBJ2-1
TGTGCCAGCAGCCCTGGACGCGGAGGAGGGCAGTTCTTC
CASSPGRGGGQFF
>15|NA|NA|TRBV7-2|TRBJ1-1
TGTGCCAGCAGCCACCCGGAGAGGTATCGTACTGAAGCTTTCTTT
CASSHPERYRTEAFF
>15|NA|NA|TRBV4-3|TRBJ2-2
TGCGCCAGCAGCCAAACACAGTCGAACACCGGGGAGCTGTTTTTT
CASSQTQSNTGELFF
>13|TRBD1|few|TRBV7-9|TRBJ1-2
TGTGCCAGCAGCACCGGACAGGCCTGGGGCTACACCTTC
CASSTGQAWGYTF
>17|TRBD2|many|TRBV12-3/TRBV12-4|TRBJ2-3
TGTGCCAGCAGCGGACTAGCGGGACATCCGTACACAGATACGCAGTATTTT
CASSGLAGHPYTDTQYF
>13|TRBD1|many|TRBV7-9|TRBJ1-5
TGTGCCAGCAGCCTGGACAGGGGCCAGCCCCAGCATTTT
CASSLDRGQPQHF
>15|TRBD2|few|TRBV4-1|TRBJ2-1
TGCGCCAGCAGCCAAGGAGCGGGATCATACAATGAGCAGTTCTTC
CASSQGAGSYNEQFF
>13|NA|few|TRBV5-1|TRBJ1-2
TGCGCCAGCAGCTTGGTCAGGGACTATGGCTACACCTTC
CASSLVRDYGYTF
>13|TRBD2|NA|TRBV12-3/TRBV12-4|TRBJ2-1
TGTGCCAGTATGACTAGCGGGTCCAATGAGCAGTTCTTC
CASMTSGSNEQFF
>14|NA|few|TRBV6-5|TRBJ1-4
TGTGCCAGCAGTTCCGAAGCTACGAGCGAAAAACTGTTTTTT
CASSSEATSEKLFF
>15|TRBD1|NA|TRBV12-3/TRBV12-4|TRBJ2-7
TGTGCCAGCAGCATTACGGGACAGGGAATGTACGAGCAGTACTTC
CASSITGQGMYEQYF
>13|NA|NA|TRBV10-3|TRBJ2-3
TGTGCCCTGGGGGGGCCCAGCACAGATACGCAGTATTTT
CALGGPSTDTQYF
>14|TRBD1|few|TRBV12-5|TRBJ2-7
TGTGCTAGTGGTGGGACAGGGATATCCTACGAGCAGTACTTC
CASGGTGISYEQYF